The clone carrying this T cell receptor beta chain turned up a few times. What it recognizes is unknown. This sample was taken from a study of blood T cells in healthy people across ages. General observations from the study: Across the age range, TCR beta diversity per million T cells fell in a roughly linear way.

Combining a sample-barcoded 5' primer with a J-beta primer mix, a second PCR ran for about 6 to 11 cycles. Each CDR3 protein is one row after TCRdb ran MiXCR on the 5' RACE reads. The data contain some 760,000 distinct CDR3 sequences, 20% to 25% of them singletons. Germline V CDR1 and CDR2: MRHNA, SNTAGT. The junction had 7 bases not matched to a gene; V was cut back by 5 bases and J by 8 bases. This CDR3 has 14 amino acids. The sample also formed part of further work on T cells of mothers and their children. That source reports: The people who donated were a few healthy Caucasian mothers and their six children.

This TCR was recovered from a boy between 10 and 17 years old in good health. The specimen was blood. This chain links TRBV6-4 with TRBJ2-4; 9 bases agree with TRBD1. The CDR3 DNA reads TGTGCCAGCAGTCCGACAGGGGGAGGGTACATTCAGTACTTC. This encodes CASSPTGGGYIQYF.